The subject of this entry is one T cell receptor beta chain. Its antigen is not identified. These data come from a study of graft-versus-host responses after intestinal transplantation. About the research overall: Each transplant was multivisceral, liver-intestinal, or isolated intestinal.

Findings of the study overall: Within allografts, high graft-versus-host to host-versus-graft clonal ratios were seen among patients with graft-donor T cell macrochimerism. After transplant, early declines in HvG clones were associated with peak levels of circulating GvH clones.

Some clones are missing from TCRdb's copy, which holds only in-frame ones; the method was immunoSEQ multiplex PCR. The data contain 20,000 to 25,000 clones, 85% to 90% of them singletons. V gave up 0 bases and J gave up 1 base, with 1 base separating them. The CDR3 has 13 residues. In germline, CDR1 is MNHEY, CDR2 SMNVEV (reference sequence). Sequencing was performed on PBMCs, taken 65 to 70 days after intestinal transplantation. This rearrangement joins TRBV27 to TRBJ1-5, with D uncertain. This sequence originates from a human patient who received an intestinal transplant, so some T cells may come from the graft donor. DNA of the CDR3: TGTGCCAGCAGTTTATCGAGCAATCAGCCCCAGCATTTT. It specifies CASSLSSNQPQHF.